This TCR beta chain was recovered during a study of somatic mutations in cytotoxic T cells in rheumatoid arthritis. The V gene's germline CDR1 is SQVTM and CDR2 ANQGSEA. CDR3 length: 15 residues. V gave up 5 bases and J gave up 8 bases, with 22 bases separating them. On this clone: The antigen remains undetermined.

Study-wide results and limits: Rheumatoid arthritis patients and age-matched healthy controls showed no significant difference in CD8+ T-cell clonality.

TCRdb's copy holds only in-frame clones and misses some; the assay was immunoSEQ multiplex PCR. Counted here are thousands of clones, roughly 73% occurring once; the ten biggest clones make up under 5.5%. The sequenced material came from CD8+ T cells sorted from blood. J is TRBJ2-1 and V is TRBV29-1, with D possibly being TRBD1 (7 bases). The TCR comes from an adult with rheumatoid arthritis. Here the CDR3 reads CSVHGSQGVRDEQFF. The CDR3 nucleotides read TGCAGCGTTCACGGGAGTCAGGGGGTTAGGGATGAGCAGTTCTTC.